These 15 T cell receptor beta chains were all obtained from the same sample, sequenced in a study of T cells after yellow fever vaccination. A single record per CDR3 protein comes from TCRdb applying MiXCR to the 5' RACE reads. The sample consists of about 27,000 distinct CDR3 sequences, roughly 4.5% of them appearing once. The sequenced sample was PBMCs, either bulk or a sorted T-cell subset (CD4+, CD8+, memory, or dextramer-sorted; not recorded which), obtained on the day of the yellow fever booster vaccination. The receptors stem from a man younger than 30 who received the YFV17D yellow fever vaccine.

This clonotype was detected many times. This chain links TRBV10-3 with TRBJ2-3, with D unresolved. Germline V lookup: CDR1 ENHRY, CDR2 SYGVKD. Trimming cost V 11 bases and J 0 bases, with 18 bases left between them. The CDR3 is 15 amino acids. The CDR3, as DNA: TGTGCCGCCTCAGACGGATCAGCAAGCACAGATACGCAGTATTTT. Translated, it gives CAASDGSASTDTQYF.

Notes on this clonotype: A much larger clone differs by one base, so this may be a read error. This sequence joins TRBV10-2 and TRBJ2-5, with D tentatively TRBD1 or TRBD2 (5 bases each). The V and J ends lost 6 bases and 7 bases respectively, with 9 bases between them. This CDR3 region has 11 residues. Germline V gene sequence: CDR1 WSHSY, CDR2 SAAADI. In nucleotides, the CDR3 is TGCGCCAGCAGGCTTGGGGGGACCCAGTACTTC. It encodes CASRLGGTQYF.

This clonotype was seen ten or more times. The chain uses TRBV20-1 and TRBJ2-2, with TRBD2 matching over 15 bases. J lost 6 bases, V lost 4 bases, and 9 bases had no gene match. The CDR3 totals 17 residues. Germline CDR1 is DFQATT and CDR2 is SNEGSKA (reference sequence). The CDR3 DNA reads as TGCAGTGCTATACCGGGACTAGCGGGGGGCGGGTCCGGGGAGCTGTTTTTT. Translating gives CSAIPGLAGGGSGELFF.

In its sample, this clonotype was seen many times. The V call is TRBV7-9, the J call TRBJ2-7; a weak D match, TRBD1 (6 bases). The CDR3 has 14 residues. The V gene lost 6 bases and the J gene lost 0 bases, with 12 bases spanning the gap. Germline V gene data show CDR1 as SEHNR and CDR2 as FQNEAQ (reference sequence). This CDR3 is CASSLGQFSYEQYF. Here the CDR3 DNA reads TGTGCCAGCAGTCTCGGACAGTTCTCCTACGAGCAGTACTTC.

This clonotype was recorded at least ten times. The chain uses TRBV5-8 and TRBJ2-3, with 8 bases aligning to TRBD2. V was pared by 3 bases and J by 5 bases, with 5 bases of the junction left unmatched. The CDR3 has 14 residues. CDR1 and CDR2 (germline): SGHTS, YDEGEE. The CDR3 protein is CASSSGGLIDTQYF. The CDR3, as DNA: TGTGCCAGCAGCTCGGGGGGGCTCATAGATACGCAGTATTTT.

For this clonotype: Being one base from a much bigger clone, this may be a read error. The chain combines TRBV4-3 with TRBJ1-2, with 9 bases that match TRBD1. Germline trimming cut 0 bases from V and 8 bases from J; bases unmatched to any gene: 7. Germline CDR1 reads LGHNA; CDR2 reads YSLEER. The CDR3 sequence is 15 residues long. The CDR3, as DNA: TGCGCCAGCAGCCAAGAGGCCGGGACAGGGAGCGGCTACACCTTC. Amino acids: CASSQEAGTGSGYTF.

This clonotype was counted at least ten times. The V and J genes are TRBV7-9 and TRBJ1-6; 7 bases match TRBD1. Trimming at V came to 5 bases and at J to 9 bases, leaving 10 bases not matched to a gene. The CDR3 is 15 residues long. Germline CDR1 and CDR2: SEHNR and FQNEAQ (reference sequence). Here the CDR3 DNA reads TGTGCCAGCAGCCGCGACAGGGTGGAGTTTTCACCCCTCCACTTT. It encodes CASSRDRVEFSPLHF.

This clonotype showed up just a few times. This sequence joins TRBV7-9 and TRBJ2-2; 10 nucleotides line up with TRBD1. Germline CDR1 is SEHNR and CDR2 is FQNEAQ (reference sequence). With V trimmed by 4 bases and J by 7 bases, 6 bases remained unmatched. There are 15 residues in the CDR3. CDR3 in amino acids: CASSSGTGDIGELFF. CDR3 nucleotides: TGTGCCAGCAGCTCCGGGACAGGGGACATCGGGGAGCTGTTTTTT.

The table lists this clonotype with many counts. V is TRBV23-1 and J is TRBJ2-2; a possible D gene is TRBD1 (6 bases). TRBV23-1 is sorted into the ORF group, with uncertain function. Trimming removed 0 bases at V and 5 bases at J, with 13 bases between. The CDR3 has 16 amino acids. The CDR3 bases are TGCGCCAGCAGTCAATCATGGGACACCGGTACCGGGGAGCTGTTTTTT. It specifies CASSQSWDTGTGELFF.

This clonotype was recorded many times. This chain links TRBV3-1 with TRBJ1-2; a possible D gene is TRBD1 (6 bases). Germline assignment: CDR1 LGHDT and CDR2 YNNKEL (reference sequence). The CDR3 spans 11 residues. V shed 7 bases and J shed 8 bases, with 11 bases lying between them. CDR3 bases: TGTGCCAGCAAGGCAGGGGCCGGCTACACCTTC. Translated, it gives CASKAGAGYTF.

Many counts were recorded for this clonotype. The chain joins TRBV30 to TRBJ2-7; D uncertain. V lost 1 base and J 2 bases, leaving 3 bases between the germline ends. This CDR3 has 11 amino acids. The germline V gene encodes CDR1 GTSNPN and CDR2 SVGIG (reference sequence). DNA for the CDR3: TGTGCCTGGAGTGACACCTACGAGCAGTACTTC. Protein: CAWSDTYEQYF.

To note about this clonotype: This sequence may be a read error, since a much larger clone differs from it by one base. This is likely a read error, given that the CDR3 carries no conserved phenylalanine or tryptophan at its end. The chain recombines TRBV7-2 with TRBJ1-5, with D possibly TRBD1 on 5 matching bases. Germline loops: CDR1 SGHTA, CDR2 FQGNSA. The V gene lost 2 bases and the J gene lost 2 bases, with 10 bases spanning the gap. This CDR3 comprises 15 residues. This chain's CDR3 is CASSLQGRGNQPQHI. CDR3 nucleotides: TGTGCCAGCAGCTTACAGGGTCGAGGCAATCAGCCCCAGCATATT.

V is TRBV6-6 and J is TRBJ1-2; possibly TRBD1 for D (5 bases). Germline assignment: CDR1 MNHNY and CDR2 SVGAGI (reference sequence). The CDR3 is 16 residues long. V dropped 4 bases and J dropped 5 bases, with 20 bases sitting between them. The CDR3 sequence is CASSSLDGGEGYGYTF. CDR3 DNA sequence: TGTGCCAGCAGTTCCCTAGATGGGGGGGAGGGGTATGGCTACACCTTC.

The chain uses TRBV12-3 or TRBV12-4 and TRBJ2-1; possibly TRBD2 for D (7 bases). The V end was cut by 3 bases, the J end by 6 bases, with 12 bases between. CDR3 size: 14 residues. CDR3 DNA: TGTGCCAGCAGTTTGGTGGGGGGGGCCAATGAGCAGTTCTTC. Its protein product is CASSLVGGANEQFF.

This clonotype was detected many times. V and J are TRBV12-5 and TRBJ1-5; unclear D gene. V lost 7 bases to trimming and J lost 7 bases, with 11 bases between them. This CDR3 comprises 12 residues. Germline V lookup: CDR1 LGHNT, CDR2 FRNRAP. CDR3 protein: CASALVQQPQHF. DNA for the CDR3: TGTGCTAGTGCCCTGGTGCAACAGCCCCAGCATTTT.